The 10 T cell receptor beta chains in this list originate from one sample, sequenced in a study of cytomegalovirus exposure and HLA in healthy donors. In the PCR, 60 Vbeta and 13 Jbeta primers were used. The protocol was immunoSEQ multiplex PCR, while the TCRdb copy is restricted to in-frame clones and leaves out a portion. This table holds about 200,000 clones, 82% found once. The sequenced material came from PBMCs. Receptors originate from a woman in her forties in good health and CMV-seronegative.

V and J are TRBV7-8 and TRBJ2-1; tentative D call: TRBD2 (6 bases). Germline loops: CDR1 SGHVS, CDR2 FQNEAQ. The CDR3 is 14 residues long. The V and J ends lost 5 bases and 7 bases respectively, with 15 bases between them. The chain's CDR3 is CASSPRDFINEQFF. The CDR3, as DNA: TGTGCCAGCAGCCCCCGGGACTTTATAAATGAGCAGTTCTTC.

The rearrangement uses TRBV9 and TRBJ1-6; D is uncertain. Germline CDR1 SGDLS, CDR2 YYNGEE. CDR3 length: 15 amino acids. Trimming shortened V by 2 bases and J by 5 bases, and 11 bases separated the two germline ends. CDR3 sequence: CASSVSSVNNSPLHF. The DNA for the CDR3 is TGTGCCAGCAGCGTTAGCTCGGTGAATAATTCACCCCTCCACTTT.

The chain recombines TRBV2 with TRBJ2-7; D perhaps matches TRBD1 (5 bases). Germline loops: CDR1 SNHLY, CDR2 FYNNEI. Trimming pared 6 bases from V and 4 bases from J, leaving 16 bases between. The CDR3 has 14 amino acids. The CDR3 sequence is CASSRQMRTYEQYF. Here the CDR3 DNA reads TGTGCCAGCAGCCGACAGATGCGGACATACGAGCAGTACTTC.

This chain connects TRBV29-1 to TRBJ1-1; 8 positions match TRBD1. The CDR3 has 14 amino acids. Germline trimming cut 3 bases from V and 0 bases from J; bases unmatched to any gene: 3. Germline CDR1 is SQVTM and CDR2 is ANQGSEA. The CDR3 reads CSVDDRGMNTEAFF. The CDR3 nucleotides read TGCAGCGTTGACGACAGGGGAATGAACACTGAAGCTTTCTTT.

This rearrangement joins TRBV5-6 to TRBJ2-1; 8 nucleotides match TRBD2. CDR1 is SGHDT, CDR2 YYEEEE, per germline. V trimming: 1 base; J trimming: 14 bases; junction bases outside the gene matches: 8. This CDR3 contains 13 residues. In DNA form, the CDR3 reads TGTGCCAGCAGCTTGACTAGCGGTTTTGGGGAGTTCTTC. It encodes CASSLTSGFGEFF.

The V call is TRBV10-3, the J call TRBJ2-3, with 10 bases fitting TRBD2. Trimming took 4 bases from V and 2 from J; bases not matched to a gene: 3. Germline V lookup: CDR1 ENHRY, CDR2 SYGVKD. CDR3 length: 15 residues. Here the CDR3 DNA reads TGTGCCATCAGTGCTAGCGGGAGAACCACAGATACGCAGTATTTT. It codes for CAISASGRTTDTQYF.

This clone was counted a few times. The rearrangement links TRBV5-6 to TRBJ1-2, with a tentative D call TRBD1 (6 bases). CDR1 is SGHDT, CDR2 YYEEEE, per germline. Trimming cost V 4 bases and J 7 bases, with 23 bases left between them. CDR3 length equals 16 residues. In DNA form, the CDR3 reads TGTGCCAGCAGCCGTGACATGGGACAATTTTTTCTTGGCTACACCTTC. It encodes CASSRDMGQFFLGYTF.

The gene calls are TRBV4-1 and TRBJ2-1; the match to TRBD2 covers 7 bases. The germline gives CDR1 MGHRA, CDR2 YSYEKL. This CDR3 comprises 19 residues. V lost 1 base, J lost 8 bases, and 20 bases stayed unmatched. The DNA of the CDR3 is TGCGCCAGCAGCCAAGGGGCCCGTCGGACGGGAGGTCTGGTCCATGAGCAGTTCTTC. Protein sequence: CASSQGARRTGGLVHEQFF.

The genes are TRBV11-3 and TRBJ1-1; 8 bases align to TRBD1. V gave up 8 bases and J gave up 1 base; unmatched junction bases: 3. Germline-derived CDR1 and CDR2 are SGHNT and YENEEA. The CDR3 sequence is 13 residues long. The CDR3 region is CASGQGPNTEAFF. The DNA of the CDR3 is TGTGCCAGCGGACAGGGCCCGAACACTGAAGCTTTCTTT. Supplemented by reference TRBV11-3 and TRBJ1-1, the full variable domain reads EAGVVQSPRYKIIEKKQPVAFWCNPISGHNTLYWYLQNLGQGPELLIRYENEEAVDDSQLPKDRFSAERLKGVDSTLKIQPAELGDSAVYLCASGQGPNTEAFFGQGTRLTVV.

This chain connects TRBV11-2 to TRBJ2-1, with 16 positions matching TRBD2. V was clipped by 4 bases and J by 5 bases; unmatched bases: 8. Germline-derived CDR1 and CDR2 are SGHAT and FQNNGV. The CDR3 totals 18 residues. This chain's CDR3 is CASSSRGLAGGRNNEQFF. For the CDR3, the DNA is TGTGCCAGCAGCTCACGGGGACTAGCGGGAGGGAGGAACAATGAGCAGTTCTTC.